Listed here are 20 T cell receptor beta chains from one sample, sequenced in a study of regulatory T cells in long-lasting Graves disease. Assembly of TCR beta libraries relied on iRepertoire HTBI primers together with Arm-PCR of CDR3 regions. TCRdb passed the multiplex PCR reads through MiXCR, listing each CDR3 protein once. The sample has about 560,000 distinct CDR3 sequences, around 16% seen once; the top ten hold about 11%. This sample's time point: newly diagnosed GD, antithyroid drugs for less than 3 months. The TCR library was prepared using RNA isolated from PBMCs. These data were likewise used in another study, on T cells in Graves' hyperthyroidism and ophthalmopathy.

The source was peripheral blood mononuclear cells (PBMCs), collected at new diagnosis, from a patient treated with antithyroid drugs. Receptors were obtained from a man between 18 and 29 years old with Graves disease.

The chain combines TRBV5-6 with TRBJ1-4; unclear D gene. Trimming shortened V by 3 bases and J by 5 bases, and 11 bases separated the two germline ends. The germline gives CDR1 SGHDT, CDR2 YYEEEE. The CDR3 contains 14 residues. CDR3 in DNA: TGTGCCAGCAGCTCGTACGAAGGGAATGAAAAACTGTTTTTT. It encodes CASSSYEGNEKLFF.

This clonotype was seen ten or more times. The chain combines TRBV28 with TRBJ2-3; maybe TRBD2 (5 bases). Germline V gives CDR1 MDHEN, CDR2 SYDVKM. CDR3 length: 19 residues. Trimming shortened V by 3 bases and J by 6 bases, and 28 bases separated the two germline ends. The CDR3 loop is CASSFFPRLLVRSSDTQYF. CDR3 nucleotides: TGTGCCAGCAGTTTTTTCCCGAGGCTACTAGTGCGGTCTTCGGATACGCAGTATTTT.

V gene TRBV28 combines with J gene TRBJ1-2; unclear D gene. The CDR3 length is 14 residues. The V gene lost 6 bases and the J gene lost 4 bases, with 15 bases spanning the gap. Germline CDR1 MDHEN, CDR2 SYDVKM. In nucleotides, the CDR3 is TGTGCCAGCAGGACACCTGGGAGCGGCTATGGCTACACCTTC. Its protein product is CASRTPGSGYGYTF.

This clonotype was found a few times. The rearrangement uses TRBV3-1 and TRBJ2-1; 8 bases agree with TRBD2. V lost 4 bases to trimming and J lost 13 bases; unmatched junction nucleotides: 30. Germline V gives CDR1 LGHDT, CDR2 YNNKEL (reference sequence). This CDR3 region has 20 residues. CDR3 DNA sequence: TGTGCCAGCAGCCCGAACCTGAGGTGGGGGGCGGCTAGCGGGCGGGCGGGACAGTTCTTC. Protein sequence: CASSPNLRWGAASGRAGQFF.

At least ten counts were recorded for this clonotype. This chain uses TRBV5-1 with TRBJ2-1; TRBD2 agrees at 7 bases. The junction had 5 bases not matched to a gene; V was cut back by 1 base and J by 4 bases. This CDR3 comprises 15 residues. The germline CDR1 and CDR2 sequences are SGHRS and YFSETQ. CDR3 region: CASSLWRENYNEQFF. In DNA form, the CDR3 reads TGCGCCAGCAGCTTGTGGCGGGAGAATTACAATGAGCAGTTCTTC.

This clonotype came up a few times. In DNA form, the CDR3 reads TGCAGTGCTAGAGATATTAGGCTAGCCAGCATTCAGTACTTC. It is translated as CSARDIRLASIQYF. The chain carries TRBV20-1 and TRBJ2-4; maybe TRBD2 (5 bases). Trimming took off 0 bases at V and 9 bases at J, with 15 bases between the two ends. The CDR3 length is 14 residues. The V gene's germline CDR1 is DFQATT and CDR2 SNEGSKA (reference sequence).

The rearrangement uses TRBV20-1 and TRBJ1-2, with a tentative D call TRBD1 (5 bases). With 5 bases removed from V and 3 bases from J, the gap between germline ends came to 13 bases. Germline V CDR1 and CDR2: DFQATT, SNEGSKA (reference sequence). This CDR3 spans 13 amino acids. The CDR3 DNA sequence: TGCAGTGCTGGCCAACGGGGGGACTATGGCTACACCTTC. Protein sequence: CSAGQRGDYGYTF.

The rearrangement uses TRBV12-3 or TRBV12-4 and TRBJ2-3; D is ambiguous. This CDR3 contains 12 residues. Trimming removed 6 bases at V and 4 bases at J, with 8 bases between. The DNA of the CDR3 is TGTGCCAGCAGCCGACCCCCAGATACGCAGTATTTT. This translates into CASSRPPDTQYF.

This chain connects TRBV6-1 to TRBJ2-3, with TRBD2 matching over 8 bases. Trimming removed 8 bases from V and 7 bases from J; junction bases left unmatched: 20. The CDR3 is 17 residues long. Looked up from germline, CDR1 is MNHNS and CDR2 is SASEGT. The CDR3 is CASLFGKLAGGAYTQYF. CDR3 nucleotide sequence: TGTGCCAGCCTTTTCGGAAAGCTAGCGGGTGGGGCTTATACGCAGTATTTT.

This clonotype was seen more than once but under ten times. The chain employs TRBV4-1 and TRBJ2-5; perhaps D is TRBD1 or TRBD2 (5 bases each). Germline CDR1 MGHRA, CDR2 YSYEKL. V lost 3 bases and J lost 10, with 24 bases in between. This CDR3 region has 16 residues. The CDR3 region has the DNA TGCGCCAGCAGCCAGTCCCTCCGGGACCCCATTGGGGTCCAGTACTTC. The encoded protein is CASSQSLRDPIGVQYF.

This clonotype occurred many times. The J gene is TRBJ2-7, the V gene TRBV5-4; 8 bases map to TRBD2. The germline V gene has CDR1 SGHNT and CDR2 YYREEE (reference sequence). The length of the CDR3 is 15 residues. V was clipped by 0 bases and J by 4 bases; unmatched bases: 6. This CDR3 is CASSLVGSGSYEQYF. In DNA, the CDR3 is TGTGCCAGCAGCTTGGTCGGGAGCGGGAGTTACGAGCAGTACTTC.

This clonotype was found many times. The chain links TRBV12-3 or TRBV12-4 to TRBJ2-2; D gene uncertain. The length of the CDR3 is 13 residues. V was shortened by 6 bases and J by 5 bases, with 10 bases between the two germline ends. CDR3 DNA sequence: TGTGCCAGCAGCCCCGTGGCGACCGGGGAGCTGTTTTTT. Translated: CASSPVATGELFF.

This clonotype was seen once. The chain recombines TRBV3-1 with TRBJ1-1; TRBD1 matches 8 bases. The J segment lost 2 bases and the V segment lost 6 bases, leaving 5 bases of the junction unmatched. CDR1 and CDR2 from the germline V gene are LGHDT and YNNKEL (reference sequence). The CDR3 has 14 residues. CDR3 sequence: CASRRDRSNTEAFF. For the CDR3, the DNA is TGTGCCAGCAGACGGGACAGGAGTAACACTGAAGCTTTCTTT.

This clonotype was recorded many times. The rearrangement links TRBV11-2 to TRBJ1-4; D remains ambiguous. Between the trimmed V and J ends, which lost 4 bases and 7 bases, there was a span of 16 bases. Germline-derived CDR1 and CDR2 are SGHAT and FQNNGV. The CDR3 covers 15 residues. The CDR3 is CASSSSREEIEKLFF. The DNA for the CDR3 is TGTGCCAGCAGCTCATCTCGGGAGGAGATTGAAAAACTGTTTTTT.

This clonotype was picked up many times. The V and J genes are TRBV7-2 and TRBJ2-1; a possible D gene is TRBD1 (8 bases). The CDR3 runs to 14 residues. V lost 2 bases, J lost 7 bases, and 12 bases lay in between. CDR1 and CDR2 from the germline V gene are SGHTA and FQGNSA. The CDR3 spells CASSLNRGGNEQFF. The CDR3, as DNA: TGTGCCAGCAGCTTAAACAGGGGGGGAAATGAGCAGTTCTTC.

This clonotype was detected many times. This sequence joins TRBV30 and TRBJ2-1; D is perhaps TRBD2 (5 bases). CDR3 size: 14 residues. The germline V gene has CDR1 GTSNPN and CDR2 SVGIG (reference sequence). V shed 3 bases and J shed 1 base, with 10 bases lying between them. CDR3 region: CAWSGVRSYNEQFF. CDR3 nucleotides: TGTGCCTGGAGCGGGGTCCGGTCCTACAATGAGCAGTTCTTC. The full variable domain, in which reference TRBV30 and TRBJ2-1 provide the parts outside the CDR3, is SQTIHQWPATLVQPVGSPLSLECTVEGTSNPNLYWYRQAAGRGLQLLFYSVGIGQISSEVPQNLSASRPQDRQFILSSKKLLLSDSGFYLCAWSGVRSYNEQFFGPGTRLTVL.

This clonotype was seen repeatedly, ten times or more. The J gene is TRBJ1-1, the V gene TRBV27; D possibly corresponds to TRBD1 (5 bases). The V gene's germline CDR1 is MNHEY and CDR2 SMNVEV (reference sequence). Trimming shortened V by 5 bases and J by 6 bases, and 13 bases separated the two germline ends. The CDR3 has 13 residues. The CDR3 DNA reads as TGTGCCAGCAGTCCCCGGGGGTGGCCTGAAGCTTTCTTT. It codes for CASSPRGWPEAFF.

In this sample, this clonotype turned up many times. The chain is built from TRBV11-2 and TRBJ2-1; perhaps TRBD1 as D (6 bases). V dropped 3 bases and J dropped 5 bases, with 14 bases sitting between them. CDR3 size: 15 residues. Germline loops: CDR1 SGHAT, CDR2 FQNNGV. CDR3 sequence reads: CASSLERGQNNEQFF. CDR3 DNA sequence: TGTGCCAGCAGCTTGGAAAGAGGACAGAACAATGAGCAGTTCTTC.

There are many counts of this clonotype. V gene TRBV20-1 combines with J gene TRBJ2-3, with D possibly TRBD2 on 6 matching bases. CDR1 and CDR2 from the germline V gene are DFQATT and SNEGSKA (reference sequence). Trimming stripped 2 bases from V and 4 bases from J, with 16 bases between. The CDR3 has 15 residues. The CDR3 here is CSARLTRGGADTQYF. CDR3 in DNA: TGCAGTGCTAGATTGACTAGGGGAGGTGCAGATACGCAGTATTTT.

As concerns this clonotype: Sequence at one end of the junction differs from germline and may be a read error. V is TRBV20-1 and J is TRBJ1-1; 7 bases fit TRBD1. The CDR3 totals 14 residues. Germline V gene lookup returns CDR1 DFQATT and CDR2 SNEGSKA (reference sequence). The CDR3 here is CSAGEGAYNTEAFF. The CDR3 DNA reads as TGCAGTGCTGGAGAGGGGGCCTACAACACTGAAGCTTTCTTT.